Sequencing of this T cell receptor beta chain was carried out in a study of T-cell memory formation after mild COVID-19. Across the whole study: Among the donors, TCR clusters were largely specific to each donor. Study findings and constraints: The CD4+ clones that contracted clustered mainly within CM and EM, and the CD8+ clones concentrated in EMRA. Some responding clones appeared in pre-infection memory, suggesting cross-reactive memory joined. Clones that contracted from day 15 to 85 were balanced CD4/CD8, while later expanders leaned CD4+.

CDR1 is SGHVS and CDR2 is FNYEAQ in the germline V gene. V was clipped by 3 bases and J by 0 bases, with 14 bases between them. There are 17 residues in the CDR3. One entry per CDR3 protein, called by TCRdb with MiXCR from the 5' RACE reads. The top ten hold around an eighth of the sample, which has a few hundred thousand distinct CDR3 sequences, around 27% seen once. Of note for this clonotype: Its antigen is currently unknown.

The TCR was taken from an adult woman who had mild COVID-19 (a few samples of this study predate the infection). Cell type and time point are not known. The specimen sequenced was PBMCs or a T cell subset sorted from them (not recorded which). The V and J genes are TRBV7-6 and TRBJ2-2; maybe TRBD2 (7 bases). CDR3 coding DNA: TGTGCCAGCAGCTTTGCTACGGGGGGCTCGAACACCGGGGAGCTGTTTTTT. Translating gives CASSFATGGSNTGELFF.